The source of this T cell receptor (beta chain) is a study of T cell changes during pregnancy in multiple sclerosis. This CDR3 is built from 15 residues. Germline CDR1 reads SEHNR; CDR2 reads FQNEAQ (reference sequence). Trimming at V came to 5 bases and at J to 3 bases, leaving 7 bases not matched to a gene. Assay used: immunoSEQ multiplex PCR; TCRdb lists only in-frame clones, some missing. The sample holds over 30,000 clones, nearly 90% seen once. This TCR was recovered from a female donor with multiple sclerosis, enrolled in a pregnancy study. The chain employs TRBV7-9 and TRBJ2-7, with TRBD2 identical over 10 bases. The sample was CD8+ T cells from peripheral blood mononuclear cells, taken in the third trimester of pregnancy. The chain's CDR3 is CASSSGLAEFYEQYF. The CDR3 DNA sequence: TGTGCCAGCAGCAGCGGACTAGCGGAGTTCTACGAGCAGTACTTC.